The next 15 T cell receptor beta chains were all read from a single sample in a study of early T cells in non-severe SARS-CoV-2 infection. TCRdb independently ran MiXCR on the 5' RACE reads; one entry per CDR3 protein. The sample carries roughly 77,000 distinct CDR3 sequences, around 12% recorded once. Sequencing was carried out using whole blood. These receptors all come from an adult who was a healthcare worker with PCR-confirmed SARS-CoV-2 infection or an uninfected control (not recorded which).

The chain combines TRBV5-5 with TRBJ2-7, with TRBD2 matching over 14 bases. The CDR3 is made up of 15 amino acids. J gave up 3 bases and V 3 bases, and 2 bases lay outside the gene matches. Germline CDR1 SGHKS, CDR2 YYEKEE (reference sequence). CDR3 in amino acids: CASSSGTSGGYEQYF. CDR3 sequence (DNA): TGTGCCAGCAGCTCCGGGACTAGCGGGGGCTACGAGCAGTACTTC.

V gene TRBV7-9 combines with J gene TRBJ2-1, with D perhaps matching TRBD2 (5 bases). Between the trimmed V and J ends, which lost 7 bases and 9 bases, there was a span of 22 bases. CDR3 length: 15 residues. Germline CDR1 SEHNR, CDR2 FQNEAQ (reference sequence). The CDR3 nucleotides are TGTGCCAGCACGAGGTGGGAGTATGGATTACGTGAGCAGTTCTTC. Protein product: CASTRWEYGLREQFF.

This clonotype was detected a few times. The chain links TRBV12-3 or TRBV12-4 to TRBJ2-2; D is undetermined. The ends were cut back, 3 bases at V and 6 bases at J, with 5 bases in the middle. This CDR3 has 12 residues. In nucleotides, the CDR3 is TGTGCCAGCAGTTTTGGGTCCGGGGAGCTGTTTTTT. Encoded protein: CASSFGSGELFF.

This rearrangement joins TRBV7-2 to TRBJ2-1, with 8 bases fitting TRBD2. Germline V gene data show CDR1 as SGHTA and CDR2 as FQGNSA. Trimming at V came to 5 bases and at J to 9 bases, leaving 9 bases not matched to a gene. The CDR3 runs to 14 residues. The CDR3 protein is CASSQGGGHGEQFF. The CDR3 nucleotides read TGTGCCAGCAGCCAGGGCGGGGGGCATGGTGAGCAGTTCTTC.

This clonotype was observed a handful of times. The chain joins TRBV12-3 or TRBV12-4 to TRBJ1-1; TRBD1 might be the D (6 bases). This CDR3 has 15 residues. V lost 4 bases to trimming and J lost 0 bases, with 12 bases between them. The DNA for the CDR3 is TGTGCCAGCAGTTACCCACAGGGTATGAACACTGAAGCTTTCTTT. This codes for CASSYPQGMNTEAFF.

This sequence joins TRBV14 and TRBJ2-1; TRBD2 aligns across 9 bases. The trim removed 5 bases at V and 6 bases at J, leaving 11 bases unmatched. The CDR3 is made up of 16 amino acids. Germline lookup yields CDR1 SGHDN and CDR2 FVKESK. The CDR3 DNA follows: TGTGCCAGCAGCGTCTGGGGCGGGAGGGCCCTCAATGAGCAGTTCTTC. Translated, it gives CASSVWGGRALNEQFF. Variable domain in full (rest from reference TRBV14 and TRBJ2-1): EAGVTQFPSHSVIEKGQTVTLRCDPISGHDNLYWYRRVMGKEIKFLLHFVKESKQDESGMPNNRFLAERTGGTYSTLKVQPAELEDSGVYFCASSVWGGRALNEQFFGPGTRLTVL.

As regards this clonotype: A much larger clone differs by one base, so this may be a read error. The chain carries TRBV6-2 or TRBV6-3 and TRBJ2-2; D is possibly TRBD2 (5 bases). This CDR3 is built from 15 residues. CDR1 MNHEY and CDR2 SVGEGT come from the germline V gene. Trimming pared 3 bases from V and 3 bases from J, leaving 11 bases between. The CDR3 reads CASSYSGLHTGELFF. The DNA for the CDR3 is TGTGCCAGCAGTTATTCAGGACTCCACACCGGGGAGCTGTTTTTT.

This clonotype qualifies as medium-sized (0.01 to 0.1%). This rearrangement joins TRBV20-1 to TRBJ2-1, with TRBD2 as a possible D gene (6 bases). Germline assignment: CDR1 DFQATT and CDR2 SNEGSKA (reference sequence). This CDR3 region has 13 residues. V lost 8 bases and J 7 bases, leaving 18 bases between the germline ends. In DNA, the CDR3 is TGCAGTCCCTTGGGACTCAACGGGAATGAGCAGTTCTTC. Translating gives CSPLGLNGNEQFF.

This clonotype was seen a few times. This chain joins TRBV2 and TRBJ2-1; D is tentatively TRBD1 or TRBD2 (5 bases each). The CDR3 sequence is 14 residues long. From germline, CDR1 is SNHLY and CDR2 FYNNEI. V was pared by 10 bases and J by 6 bases, with 19 bases between. This CDR3 reads CATRTGTGPNEQFF. CDR3 sequence (DNA): TGTGCCACGCGAACCGGGACCGGCCCCAATGAGCAGTTCTTC.

This chain uses TRBV5-1 with TRBJ2-3; D could derive from TRBD1 or TRBD2 (5 bases each). The ends were cut back, 7 bases at V and 6 bases at J, with 15 bases in the middle. Per the germline V gene, CDR1 is SGHRS and CDR2 is YFSETQ. The CDR3 covers 13 residues. The CDR3 spells CASGGPGDDTQYF. CDR3 coding DNA: TGCGCCAGCGGGGGACCAGGTGACGATACGCAGTATTTT.

In this sample, this clonotype turned up many times. This chain joins TRBV20-1 and TRBJ2-7; no reliable D call. In germline, CDR1 is DFQATT, CDR2 SNEGSKA (reference sequence). Trimming left V 0 bases short and J 4 bases short, with 7 bases between. CDR3 length: 12 amino acids. Written as DNA, the CDR3 is TGCAGTGCTAGAGATGTAGGGTACGAGCAGTACTTC. It translates to CSARDVGYEQYF.

This clonotype has only a few counts. The J gene is TRBJ2-2, the V gene TRBV11-2; 7 bases fit TRBD1. The CDR3 is 15 amino acids. Losses at the gene ends were 6 bases for V and 1 base for J; bases not matched to a gene: 5. CDR1 is SGHAT, CDR2 FQNNGV, per germline. The CDR3 region has the DNA TGTGCCAGCAGTTATTCAGGGGGGAACACCGGGGAGCTGTTTTTT. Protein: CASSYSGGNTGELFF.

The chain joins TRBV2 to TRBJ2-5; possibly TRBD2 for D (5 bases). The CDR3 covers 15 residues. The germline V and J ends were trimmed by 2 bases and 4 bases, with 14 bases remaining between them. Germline V lookup: CDR1 SNHLY, CDR2 FYNNEI. This CDR3 reads CASSESGLSAETQYF. CDR3 coding DNA: TGTGCCAGCAGTGAATCGGGATTATCGGCAGAGACCCAGTACTTC.

The V gene is TRBV18, the J gene TRBJ1-1; D may be TRBD1 (5 bases). V was trimmed by 1 base and J by 2 bases, leaving 11 bases between them. Looked up from germline, CDR1 is KGHSH and CDR2 is LQKENI. The length of the CDR3 is 15 residues. CDR3 DNA sequence: TGTGCCAGCTCACCACGAGGAGACAGTAACACTGAAGCTTTCTTT. Translation: CASSPRGDSNTEAFF.

At least ten counts were recorded for this clonotype. The chain carries TRBV18 and TRBJ1-1; D may be TRBD1 (5 bases). The CDR3 totals 14 residues. The V gene lost 0 bases and the J gene lost 7 bases, with 12 bases spanning the gap. The germline V gene encodes CDR1 KGHSH and CDR2 LQKENI. The CDR3 protein is CASSPPPGRDEAFF. As DNA, the CDR3 is TGTGCCAGCTCACCACCTCCGGGGCGAGATGAAGCTTTCTTT.